A single sample gave rise to the 19 T cell receptor beta chains below, sequenced in a study of T cell responses to AZD1222 COVID-19 vaccine. The table came from immunoSEQ multiplex PCR; TCRdb's copy has only in-frame clones and leaves some out. The sample lists about 100,000 clones, approximately 87% seen once, with more than 15% in the top ten. The specimen was peripheral blood, collected on day 0 of AZD1222 vaccination. Receptors originate from an adult in good health.

The V and J genes are TRBV9 and TRBJ2-7, with D perhaps being TRBD1 or TRBD2 (5 bases each). The germline V gene encodes CDR1 SGDLS and CDR2 YYNGEE. The germline V and J ends were trimmed by 3 bases and 3 bases, with 13 bases remaining between them. The CDR3 spans 14 residues. In nucleotides, the CDR3 is TGTGCCAGCAGCGGCGATGGGGACGACTACGAGCAGTACTTC. Translated, it gives CASSGDGDDYEQYF.

The chain combines TRBV6-1 with TRBJ1-1; D is uncertain. There are 14 residues in the CDR3. V lost 2 bases, J lost 4 bases, and 11 bases lay in between. Germline values: CDR1 MNHNS, CDR2 SASEGT. CDR3 protein: CASSELGHSTEAFF. As DNA, the CDR3 is TGTGCCAGCAGTGAATTAGGGCATTCCACTGAAGCTTTCTTT.

J is TRBJ2-7 and V is TRBV27; 7 nucleotides match TRBD1. With 3 bases clipped from V and 6 bases from J, the junction kept 5 bases outside the gene matches. The CDR3 contains 13 residues. In germline, CDR1 is MNHEY, CDR2 SMNVEV (reference sequence). In DNA, the CDR3 is TGTGCCAGCAGTTTTAACAGGGGCTTCGAGCAGTACTTC. Protein sequence: CASSFNRGFEQYF.

This chain links TRBV7-2 with TRBJ1-1; D unresolved. CDR1 is SGHTA and CDR2 is FQGNSA in the germline V gene. V was clipped by 6 bases and J by 2 bases, with 13 bases between them. This CDR3 has 14 residues. CDR3 sequence reads: CASSYFGVNTEAFF. For the CDR3, the DNA is TGTGCCAGCAGTTATTTCGGAGTTAACACTGAAGCTTTCTTT.

This chain connects TRBV5-1 to TRBJ2-7; a possible D gene is TRBD1 (5 bases). Germline-derived CDR1 and CDR2 are SGHRS and YFSETQ. The CDR3 extends over 13 amino acids. The germline V and J ends were trimmed by 2 bases and 3 bases, with 9 bases remaining between them. DNA for the CDR3: TGCGCCAGCAGCTTCGACAGAGTCTACGAGCAGTACTTC. Its translation: CASSFDRVYEQYF.

V gene TRBV2 combines with J gene TRBJ1-5, with D perhaps TRBD1 (5 bases). V lost 5 bases to trimming and J lost 6 bases, with 17 bases between them. This CDR3 has 15 amino acids. Germline V gene sequence: CDR1 SNHLY, CDR2 FYNNEI. The CDR3 sequence is CASSSGSGGGQPQHF. CDR3 coding DNA: TGTGCCAGCAGTTCTGGTTCTGGGGGAGGTCAGCCCCAGCATTTT.

Note on this clone: One junction end disagrees with the germline gene, perhaps due to a read error. The chain is built from TRBV19 and TRBJ1-1; D is ambiguous. Germline V CDR1 and CDR2: LNHDA, SQIVND (reference sequence). The length of the CDR3 is 14 residues. CDR3 in DNA: TGTGCCACTAGTTGGGGTCGGATGAACACTGAAGCTTTCTTT. This gives the protein CATSWGRMNTEAFF.

The chain is built from TRBV27 and TRBJ1-5; 7 bases fit TRBD1. Looked up from germline, CDR1 is MNHEY and CDR2 is SMNVEV (reference sequence). Unmatched junction bases numbered 6, after V lost 6 bases and J lost 7 bases. The CDR3 contains 13 residues. The CDR3 bases are TGTGCCAGCAGCCCACAGGGGCGCCAGCCCCAGCATTTT. This sequence encodes CASSPQGRQPQHF.

The chain is built from TRBV11-3 and TRBJ2-2; a possible D gene is TRBD1 (5 bases). CDR3 length equals 14 residues. V lost 5 bases and J lost 4, with 11 bases in between. Germline lookup yields CDR1 SGHNT and CDR2 YENEEA. CDR3 region: CASSPTQGTGELFF. DNA of the CDR3: TGTGCCAGCAGCCCAACGCAGGGCACCGGGGAGCTGTTTTTT.

The chain carries TRBV6-5 and TRBJ2-5; no reliable D call. Germline CDR1 is MNHEY and CDR2 is SVGAGI. This CDR3 is 13 amino acids long. Between the trimmed V and J ends, which lost 8 bases and 4 bases, there was a span of 14 bases. The CDR3, as DNA: TGTGCCAGCGTCTTTGCAGGATCAGAGACCCAGTACTTC. This translates into CASVFAGSETQYF.

This chain connects TRBV19 to TRBJ1-2; D gene uncertain. This CDR3 is 13 amino acids long. V was pared by 2 bases and J by 3 bases, with 7 bases between. The germline gives CDR1 LNHDA, CDR2 SQIVND (reference sequence). DNA of the CDR3: TGTGCCAGTAGTATAAACGTGGACTATGGCTACACCTTC. This sequence encodes CASSINVDYGYTF.

The chain is built from TRBV5-1 and TRBJ2-3; 8 bases are shared with TRBD1. This CDR3 is built from 16 residues. Germline V gene lookup returns CDR1 SGHRS and CDR2 YFSETQ. V lost 4 bases to trimming and J lost 0 bases; unmatched junction nucleotides: 7. The CDR3 region is CASSPWTGTSTDTQYF. The CDR3 DNA reads as TGCGCCAGCAGCCCATGGACAGGGACTAGCACAGATACGCAGTATTTT. Variable domain in full (rest from reference TRBV5-1 and TRBJ2-3): KAGVTQTPRYLIKTRGQQVTLSCSPISGHRSVSWYQQTPGQGLQFLFEYFSETQRNKGNFPGRFSGRQFSNSRSEMNVSTLELGDSALYLCASSPWTGTSTDTQYFGPGTRLTVL.

The V call is TRBV18, the J call TRBJ2-1, with 7 bases aligning to TRBD1. Germline V gene data show CDR1 as KGHSH and CDR2 as LQKENI. The CDR3 consists of 15 residues. J was trimmed by 4 bases and V by 4 bases; bases with no gene match: 7. The CDR3 region is CASSLGTAVYNEQFF. The CDR3 region has the DNA TGTGCCAGCTCACTGGGGACAGCCGTTTACAATGAGCAGTTCTTC.

This chain connects TRBV4-3 to TRBJ2-3, with 13 bases identical to TRBD2. Germline-derived CDR1 and CDR2 are LGHNA and YSLEER. This CDR3 has 17 residues. With V trimmed by 11 bases and J by 4 bases, 15 bases remained unmatched. The CDR3 coding sequence is TGCGCCGGGGGATCCTACGGGACTAGCGGGGTCCCAGATACGCAGTATTTT. Translating gives CAGGSYGTSGVPDTQYF.

V gene TRBV12-3 or TRBV12-4 combines with J gene TRBJ1-1; the D is unclear. This CDR3 is built from 12 residues. Trimming took 6 bases from V and 6 from J, leaving 11 bases between them. This CDR3 is CASRLPAAEAFF. The CDR3 DNA sequence: TGTGCCAGCAGACTACCGGCCGCTGAAGCTTTCTTT.

DNA for the CDR3: TGTGCCAGCAGTTTATCGACAGGTCGTAATGGAGATACGCAGTATTTT. Amino acids: CASSLSTGRNGDTQYF. The gene calls are TRBV27 and TRBJ2-3, with D possibly matching TRBD1 (6 bases). CDR3 length: 16 residues. The V and J ends lost 0 bases and 5 bases respectively, with 15 bases between them. Germline loops: CDR1 MNHEY, CDR2 SMNVEV (reference sequence).

V gene TRBV6-5 combines with J gene TRBJ1-4; 8 nucleotides align to TRBD1. Germline V lookup: CDR1 MNHEY, CDR2 SVGAGI. There are 14 residues in the CDR3. V dropped 5 bases and J dropped 4; count of bases not matched to a gene: 3. As DNA, the CDR3 is TGTGCCAGCAGTAGGACAGGGATTAATGAAAAACTGTTTTTT. This encodes CASSRTGINEKLFF.

V gene TRBV6-6 combines with J gene TRBJ2-7; D remains ambiguous. Germline V gene sequence: CDR1 MNHNY, CDR2 SVGAGI (reference sequence). The CDR3 is 11 residues long. V was pared by 2 bases and J by 5 bases, with 4 bases between. CDR3 amino acids: CASSYSHEQYF. The CDR3 DNA sequence: TGTGCCAGCAGTTACAGCCACGAGCAGTACTTC.

The gene calls are TRBV27 and TRBJ1-1; a weak D match, TRBD1 (5 bases). This CDR3 has 13 amino acids. CDR1 is MNHEY and CDR2 is SMNVEV in the germline V gene (reference sequence). Trimming took off 3 bases at V and 7 bases at J, with 12 bases between the two ends. The CDR3 DNA reads TGTGCCAGCAGTTTGGGACTCAGAGGTGAAGCTTTCTTT. Protein product: CASSLGLRGEAFF.